These T cell receptor beta chains were read from a single sample in a study of OX40 agonist ivuxolimab in advanced cancers. Libraries were prepared by immunoSEQ multiplex PCR; TCRdb keeps only in-frame clonotypes and omits some of them. The table records 45,000 to 55,000 clones, approximately 81% of them present only once. The source was CD4+ or CD8+ T cells sorted from blood, collected in a trial of the OX40 agonist ivuxolimab. These TCRs come from an adult with an advanced solid tumor such as melanoma, head and neck, liver or kidney cancer. Both conserved end residues are part of each CDR3. D genes are given only for firm matches. Size values are once, few and many counts, or a class for expanded clones, and some rows have none.

>-|TRBJ2-2|TRBV7-3|-
CASSAPVGGELFF
TGTGCCAGCAGCGCCCCTGTGGGCGGGGAGCTGTTTTTT
>TRBD2|TRBJ2-7|TRBV6-1|-
CAGSERSSGRTYEQYF
TGTGCCGGCAGTGAACGTAGTAGCGGGAGGACCTACGAGCAGTACTTC
>-|TRBJ2-1|TRBV5-6|-
CASSSAGRPYNEQFF
TGTGCCAGCAGCTCGGCGGGCCGCCCGTACAATGAGCAGTTCTTC
>-|TRBJ2-5|TRBV15|-
CATSGGQGLQETQYF
TGTGCCACCAGTGGGGGACAAGGGCTCCAAGAGACCCAGTACTTC
>TRBD1|TRBJ1-2|TRBV7-3|few
CASSLTEGAGYTF
TGTGCCAGCAGCTTAACCGAGGGGGCTGGCTACACCTTC
>-|TRBJ1-1|TRBV28|-
CASSLTGLVMNTEAFF
TGTGCCAGCAGTTTAACGGGCTTAGTCATGAACACTGAAGCTTTCTTT
>-|TRBJ2-3|TRBV7-8|-
CASSPVGGDTQYF
TGTGCCAGCAGCCCTGTCGGCGGAGATACGCAGTATTTT
>TRBD2|TRBJ2-3|TRBV29-1|few
CSVGTSGADTQYF
TGCAGCGTTGGCACTAGCGGCGCAGATACGCAGTATTTT
>-|TRBJ2-7|TRBV28|-
CASGSSLYEQYF
TGTGCCAGCGGGAGTTCTTTGTACGAGCAGTACTTC
>TRBD1|TRBJ2-7|TRBV18|medium-sized
CASSPPGTGVLYEQYF
TGTGCCAGCTCACCACCGGGAACAGGGGTCCTCTACGAGCAGTACTTC
>-|TRBJ2-5|TRBV6-5|-
CASSYAGGEETQYF
TGTGCCAGCAGTTACGCAGGGGGGGAAGAGACCCAGTACTTC
>-|TRBJ2-4|TRBV28|-
CASSEGAKNIQYF
TGTGCCAGCAGCGAGGGGGCCAAAAACATTCAGTACTTC
>-|TRBJ2-7|TRBV6-5|-
CASSASRKYF
TGTGCCAGCAGTGCCTCTAGGAAGTACTTC
>-|TRBJ2-3|TRBV7-3|once
CASSSSPSDTQYF
TGTGCCAGCAGCTCCTCTCCTTCAGATACGCAGTATTTT
>-|TRBJ2-5|TRBV4-2|-
CASSQDTSGYQETQYF
TGTGCCAGCAGCCAAGATACCAGCGGGTACCAAGAGACCCAGTACTTC
>TRBD1|TRBJ2-5|TRBV7-2|-
CASSLSPGQGQETQYF
TGTGCCAGCAGCTTATCTCCGGGACAGGGGCAAGAGACCCAGTACTTC
>-|TRBJ2-7|TRBV6-1|few
CASSSRQGSYEQYF
TGTGCCAGCAGTTCCCGCCAGGGATCCTACGAGCAGTACTTC
>TRBD2|TRBJ2-3|TRBV11-2|-
CASSLDRAAGSTDTQYF
TGTGCCAGCAGCTTAGATCGGGCAGCGGGAAGCACAGATACGCAGTATTTT
>-|TRBJ2-7|TRBV7-6|once
CASSSQDSGEQYF
TGTGCCAGCAGCTCCCAAGATTCGGGGGAGCAGTACTTC
>TRBD2|TRBJ2-1|TRBV6-1|few
CASRGLAGANEQFF
TGTGCCAGCCGAGGACTAGCGGGAGCCAATGAGCAGTTCTTC
>-|TRBJ2-5|TRBV18|-
CASSDQETQYF
TGTGCCAGCTCAGACCAAGAGACCCAGTACTTC
>TRBD1|TRBJ1-5|TRBV6-5|-
CASSPRTGYQPQHF
TGTGCCAGCAGCCCTCGGACAGGGTATCAGCCCCAGCATTTT
>-|TRBJ1-4|TRBV5-1|-
CASSLRGATNEKLFF
TGCGCCAGCAGCCTTAGGGGGGCAACTAATGAAAAACTGTTTTTT
>-|TRBJ1-4|TRBV5-1|once
CASSLGGRTNEKLFF
TGCGCCAGCAGCTTGGGGGGGAGAACTAATGAAAAACTGTTTTTT
>TRBD2|TRBJ2-3|TRBV2|-
CASSYNGLDTDTQYF
TGTGCCAGCAGCTATAACGGACTAGACACAGATACGCAGTATTTT
>TRBD1|TRBJ2-2|TRBV5-1|-
CASSQLPGQGSTGELFF
TGCGCCAGCAGCCAGTTACCGGGACAGGGAAGCACCGGGGAGCTGTTTTTT
>-|TRBJ1-1|TRBV5-6|-
CASSSFVGRTNTEAFF
TGTGCCAGCAGCTCATTCGTTGGGCGAACCAACACTGAAGCTTTCTTT
>-|TRBJ2-7|TRBV5-4|-
CASSKKDEQYF
TGTGCCAGCAGCAAAAAAGACGAGCAGTACTTC
>TRBD1|TRBJ2-2|TRBV7-9|-
CASTPGGGGELFF
TGTGCCAGCACCCCAGGGGGTGGCGGGGAGCTGTTTTTT
>-|TRBJ2-3|TRBV19|-
CASSIPGKVSDTQYF
TGTGCCAGTAGTATCCCGGGGAAGGTCTCAGATACGCAGTATTTT
>-|TRBJ2-7|TRBV28|-
CASRPLYGEQYF
TGTGCCAGCAGACCCTTATACGGGGAGCAGTACTTC
>-|TRBJ2-3|TRBV4-2|-
CASSPSQQTDTQYF
TGTGCCAGCAGCCCAAGCCAGCAGACAGATACGCAGTATTTT
>-|TRBJ2-7|TRBV15|-
CATSRDRYEQYF
TGTGCCACCAGCAGAGATCGTTACGAGCAGTACTTC
>-|TRBJ1-1|TRBV5-1|-
CASSLWGSRRTEAFF
TGCGCCAGCAGCTTGTGGGGGAGCCGGAGAACTGAAGCTTTCTTT
>-|TRBJ2-1|TRBV7-9|once
CASSLDRQRAFF
TGTGCCAGCAGCCTCGACAGACAACGAGCCTTCTTC
>TRBD2|TRBJ2-7|TRBV27|-
CASSFRTSGRGYEQYF
TGTGCCAGCAGTTTCCGGACTAGCGGGAGAGGCTACGAGCAGTACTTC
>TRBD2|TRBJ2-7|TRBV29-1|once
CSVGTSGRTGDEQYF
TGCAGCGTTGGGACTAGCGGGAGAACCGGCGACGAGCAGTACTTC
>-|TRBJ1-2|TRBV5-6|-
CASSLGVNYGYTF
TGTGCCAGCAGCTTGGGCGTAAACTATGGCTACACCTTC
>-|TRBJ2-2|TRBV6-1|-
CASSYRLDTGELFF
TGTGCCAGCAGTTATAGGTTGGACACCGGGGAGCTGTTTTTT
>-|TRBJ1-4|TRBV6-5|-
CASIGTTNEKLFF
TGTGCCAGCATTGGGACAACTAATGAAAAACTGTTTTTT
>TRBD2|TRBJ2-7|TRBV7-9|-
CASSLGGIGGVQYF
TGTGCCAGCAGCTTGGGGGGGATAGGTGGTGTTCAGTACTTC
>-|TRBJ2-5|TRBV10-3|-
CAISEGTSSTQYF
TGTGCCATCAGTGAAGGGACGTCCTCGACCCAGTACTTC
>-|TRBJ2-3|TRBV5-8|-
CASSPAYGVSGTDTQYF
TGTGCCAGCAGTCCTGCTTATGGAGTCAGTGGCACAGATACGCAGTATTTT
>-|TRBJ2-2|TRBV19|once
CASKSSNTGELFF
TGTGCCAGTAAGTCCTCGAACACCGGGGAGCTGTTTTTT
>-|TRBJ2-5|TRBV21-1|once
CASSKTEPTETQYF
TGTGCCAGCAGCAAAACAGAGCCAACAGAGACCCAGTACTTC
>-|TRBJ1-1|TRBV9|-
CASSLAGGNTEAFF
TGTGCCAGCTCCCTCGCAGGAGGGAACACTGAAGCTTTCTTT
>TRBD1|TRBJ2-5|TRBV11-3|few
CASSTGQGTTQYF
TGTGCCAGCAGCACCGGACAGGGTACAACCCAGTACTTC